A single sample is the source of the 24 T cell receptor beta chains below, sequenced in a study of shared clonotypes between healthy human individuals. It was CD45RO-negative cells, positively selected for CCR7, that made up naive CD8 cells, with terminally differentiated effector memory CD45RA+ cells excluded. Libraries were prepared by immunoSEQ multiplex PCR; TCRdb keeps only in-frame clonotypes and omits some of them. This table has about 2.1 million clones, around 93% appearing once. The source material was naive CD8+ T cells from PBMCs. The source is a man aged 18 to 30 in good health. Some clones in this sample may be carry-over from other donors' samples.

This clone was seen a single time. The CDR3, as DNA: TGTGCCAGCAGCTACCCAGGGGTGAACACCATATATTTT. Its translation: CASSYPGVNTIYF. The rearrangement uses TRBV5-6 and TRBJ1-3; D is possibly TRBD1 (6 bases). The CDR3 has 13 amino acids. In germline, CDR1 is SGHDT, CDR2 YYEEEE. Between the trimmed V and J ends, which lost 3 bases and 7 bases, there was a span of 11 bases.

This clone was found once. The rearrangement uses TRBV19 and TRBJ2-3; TRBD2 agrees at 15 bases. The CDR3 length is 15 residues. V dropped 6 bases and J dropped 9; count of bases not matched to a gene: 7. The germline V gene has CDR1 LNHDA and CDR2 SQIVND (reference sequence). DNA of the CDR3: TGTGCCAGTAGCAAGGGACTAGCGGGAGGCAGCACGCAGTATTTT. It encodes CASSKGLAGGSTQYF.

The chain uses TRBV6-5 and TRBJ2-2, with 8 bases matching TRBD1. The CDR3 runs to 15 residues. Trimming removed 6 bases from V and 3 bases from J; junction bases left unmatched: 6. The germline V gene encodes CDR1 MNHEY and CDR2 SVGAGI. The CDR3 nucleotides are TGTGCCAGCAGCCAAAACAGGGGGGACACCGGGGAGCTGTTTTTT. Amino acids: CASSQNRGDTGELFF.

V usage is TRBV27 and J usage is TRBJ1-2; the D gene is possibly TRBD1 (6 bases). The germline V gene has CDR1 MNHEY and CDR2 SMNVEV (reference sequence). Trimming left V 2 bases short and J 1 base short, with 8 bases between. CDR3 length equals 14 residues. The CDR3 reads CASSLAGVNYGYTF. The CDR3 nucleotides read TGTGCCAGCAGTTTAGCAGGGGTTAACTATGGCTACACCTTC.

This clone was seen only once. This chain connects TRBV5-5 to TRBJ2-7; D is perhaps TRBD2 (5 bases). Trimming pared 3 bases from V and 2 bases from J, leaving 18 bases between. This CDR3 contains 16 residues. CDR1 is SGHKS and CDR2 is YYEKEE in the germline V gene (reference sequence). The CDR3 DNA reads TGTGCCAGCAGCTCTCCCCGTCTAGCCGGTACCTACGAGCAGTACTTC. Its translation is CASSSPRLAGTYEQYF.

This chain joins TRBV27 and TRBJ1-2; 7 bases agree with TRBD1. The CDR3 is 13 amino acids. Germline CDR1 reads MNHEY; CDR2 reads SMNVEV (reference sequence). Unmatched junction bases numbered 9, after V lost 6 bases and J lost 8 bases. This CDR3 is CASSQDRAEGYTF. The DNA of the CDR3 is TGTGCCAGCAGCCAAGACAGGGCTGAAGGCTACACCTTC.

This chain uses TRBV28 with TRBJ2-7; the D gene is possibly TRBD2 (5 bases). This CDR3 spans 13 amino acids. Trimming took 5 bases from V and 5 from J, leaving 13 bases between them. In germline, CDR1 is MDHEN, CDR2 SYDVKM. CDR3 region: CASSLRAEDEQYF. For the CDR3, the DNA is TGTGCCAGCAGTCTGAGAGCGGAGGACGAGCAGTACTTC.

The chain links TRBV5-6 to TRBJ1-1, with a weak D call TRBD1 (5 bases). In germline, CDR1 is SGHDT, CDR2 YYEEEE. Between the trimmed V and J ends, which lost 5 bases and 3 bases, there was a span of 11 bases. The CDR3 has 13 residues. CDR3 DNA sequence: TGTGCCAGCAGGTTAGGGGTATACACTGAAGCTTTCTTT. This sequence encodes CASRLGVYTEAFF. Drawing the rest from reference TRBV5-6 and TRBJ1-1, the complete variable domain is DAGVTQSPTHLIKTRGQQVTLRCSPKSGHDTVSWYQQALGQGPQFIFQYYEEEERQRGNFPDRFSGHQFPNYSSELNVNALLLGDSALYLCASRLGVYTEAFFGQGTRLTVV.

The gene calls are TRBV27 and TRBJ1-1; perhaps TRBD1 as D (5 bases). The CDR3 sequence is 11 residues long. V was shortened by 5 bases and J by 8 bases, with 9 bases between the two germline ends. Germline V gene sequence: CDR1 MNHEY, CDR2 SMNVEV (reference sequence). CDR3 residues: CASSQGGEAFF. The CDR3 nucleotides are TGTGCCAGCAGTCAGGGAGGGGAAGCTTTCTTT.

The chain links TRBV2 to TRBJ2-7; 7 bases align to TRBD1. The length of the CDR3 is 13 residues. The J segment lost 3 bases and the V segment lost 11 bases, leaving 10 bases of the junction unmatched. The germline V gene has CDR1 SNHLY and CDR2 FYNNEI. As DNA, the CDR3 is TGTGCCCTCGGGCTAGGGGGCAGCTACGAGCAGTACTTC. The encoded protein is CALGLGGSYEQYF. Full variable domain (remainder filled in from reference TRBV2 and TRBJ2-7): EPEVTQTPSHQVTQMGQEVILRCVPISNHLYFYWYRQILGQKVEFLVSFYNNEISEKSEIFDDQFSVERPDGSNFTLKIRSTKLEDSAMYFCALGLGGSYEQYFGPGTRLTVT.

V and J are TRBV28 and TRBJ2-7; 10 bases are a match to TRBD1. CDR1 and CDR2 from the germline V gene are MDHEN and SYDVKM. J gave up 4 bases and V 2 bases, and 5 bases lay outside the gene matches. There are 15 residues in the CDR3. The CDR3 sequence: CASSLVGQGIYEQYF. CDR3 coding DNA: TGTGCCAGCAGTTTAGTGGGACAGGGGATATACGAGCAGTACTTC.

V and J are TRBV19 and TRBJ1-5; possible D gene TRBD1, 6 bases. CDR3 size: 15 residues. Germline-derived CDR1 and CDR2 are LNHDA and SQIVND (reference sequence). Trimming stripped 4 bases from V and 3 bases from J, with 13 bases between. The CDR3 loop reads CASSTPYRDNQPQHF. The CDR3 nucleotides are TGTGCCAGTAGTACCCCATACAGGGACAATCAGCCCCAGCATTTT.

The V and J genes are TRBV27 and TRBJ1-1; tentative D call: TRBD1 (5 bases). Germline lookup yields CDR1 MNHEY and CDR2 SMNVEV (reference sequence). The CDR3 is 14 residues long. V was clipped by 7 bases and J by 2 bases, with 14 bases between them. CDR3 residues: CASTQVGANTEAFF. In DNA form, the CDR3 reads TGTGCCAGCACTCAAGTAGGGGCTAACACTGAAGCTTTCTTT.

The chain joins TRBV28 to TRBJ1-5, with a tentative D call TRBD1 (5 bases). The CDR3 loop spans 14 amino acids. V lost 2 bases and J lost 7, with 12 bases in between. Germline V CDR1 and CDR2: MDHEN, SYDVKM. CDR3: CASSLGQGKQPQHF. For the CDR3, the DNA is TGTGCCAGCAGTTTAGGGCAGGGTAAACAGCCCCAGCATTTT.

CDR3 loop: CASKRAGLLNTEAFF. The CDR3 DNA reads TGTGCCAGCAAACGGGCAGGGCTCCTGAACACTGAAGCTTTCTTT. This rearrangement joins TRBV11-2 to TRBJ1-1, with D possibly matching TRBD1 (5 bases). V lost 7 bases to trimming and J lost 0 bases, with 15 bases between them. Germline V gives CDR1 SGHAT, CDR2 FQNNGV. CDR3 length: 15 amino acids.

This clone has only one observation. This chain uses TRBV5-1 with TRBJ2-5, with TRBD2 as a possible D gene (6 bases). Trimming removed 2 bases from V and 5 bases from J, with 10 bases in between. The CDR3 has 13 residues. CDR1 is SGHRS, CDR2 YFSETQ, per germline. This CDR3 is CASSFGGKETQYF. In nucleotides, the CDR3 is TGCGCCAGCAGCTTCGGAGGGAAGGAGACCCAGTACTTC. Looking up the rest from reference TRBV5-1 and TRBJ2-5 gives the full variable domain: KAGVTQTPRYLIKTRGQQVTLSCSPISGHRSVSWYQQTPGQGLQFLFEYFSETQRNKGNFPGRFSGRQFSNSRSEMNVSTLELGDSALYLCASSFGGKETQYFGPGTRLLVL.

The chain is built from TRBV7-6 and TRBJ1-5, with D maybe TRBD1 (6 bases). This CDR3 is 19 amino acids long. Germline V lookup: CDR1 SGHVS, CDR2 FNYEAQ. Between the trimmed V and J ends, which lost 1 base and 0 bases, there was a span of 19 bases. The CDR3 region has the DNA TGTGCCAGCAGCTTAGTTCAGGCAGGGGCTACTAATAGCAATCAGCCCCAGCATTTT. Amino acid sequence: CASSLVQAGATNSNQPQHF.

The chain joins TRBV18 to TRBJ1-1; possible D gene TRBD1, 6 bases. Trimming shortened V by 6 bases and J by 0 bases, and 20 bases separated the two germline ends. The V gene's germline CDR1 is KGHSH and CDR2 LQKENI. The CDR3 loop spans 17 amino acids. Here the CDR3 reads CASSLVGRGDMNTEAFF. The CDR3 DNA reads as TGTGCCAGCTCGCTGGTGGGCCGGGGGGACATGAACACTGAAGCTTTCTTT.

The chain employs TRBV5-1 and TRBJ1-4; 7 bases map to TRBD1. This CDR3 has 16 amino acids. V was pared by 4 bases and J by 6 bases, with 12 bases of the junction left unmatched. Germline V gives CDR1 SGHRS, CDR2 YFSETQ. The chain's CDR3 is CASSPGTAKVYEKLFF. DNA of the CDR3: TGCGCCAGCAGCCCCGGGACAGCAAAGGTCTATGAAAAACTGTTTTTT.

This clone was picked up one time. J is TRBJ2-1 and V is TRBV4-2; 7 nucleotides agree with TRBD1. The CDR3 is 15 amino acids. CDR1 and CDR2 from the germline V gene are LGHNA and YNFKEQ. V gave up 4 bases and J gave up 2 bases; unmatched junction bases: 5. CDR3 coding DNA: TGTGCCAGCAGCCCCGACAGGGACCCCTACAATGAGCAGTTCTTC. Its protein product is CASSPDRDPYNEQFF.

The rearrangement joins TRBV7-9 to TRBJ1-1; 8 bases agree with TRBD1. J was trimmed by 6 bases and V by 4 bases; bases with no gene match: 7. CDR1 SEHNR and CDR2 FQNEAQ come from the germline V gene (reference sequence). The CDR3 length is 14 residues. The CDR3 region has the DNA TGTGCCAGCAGCTCCTGGACAGGGTCAGCTGAAGCTTTCTTT. This encodes CASSSWTGSAEAFF.

The J gene is TRBJ1-2, the V gene TRBV28, with D unresolved. Looked up from germline, CDR1 is MDHEN and CDR2 is SYDVKM. Trimming left V 4 bases short and J 4 bases short, with 7 bases between. The CDR3 extends over 12 amino acids. The CDR3 DNA is TGTGCCAGCAGTTCCAGGATCTATGGCTACACCTTC. Translation: CASSSRIYGYTF.

The genes are TRBV4-2 and TRBJ1-1, with D possibly being TRBD1 (5 bases). V lost 3 bases, J lost 10 bases, and 12 bases lay in between. The CDR3 totals 12 residues. From germline, CDR1 is LGHNA and CDR2 YNFKEQ. The CDR3 coding sequence is TGTGCCAGCAGCCAGCGTCTCGGGGGAGCTTTCTTT. Protein: CASSQRLGGAFF.

A remark on this clone: Other DNA sequences from this sample encode an identical CDR3 as well. DNA of the CDR3: TGTGCCAGCAGCTTAGCCGGGCGCGAGCAGTACTTC. Its translation is CASSLAGREQYF. The chain has TRBV7-8 and TRBJ2-7, with D hard to call. V lost 0 bases and J lost 6, with 6 bases in between. The CDR3 length is 12 residues. Germline V CDR1 and CDR2: SGHVS, FQNEAQ.